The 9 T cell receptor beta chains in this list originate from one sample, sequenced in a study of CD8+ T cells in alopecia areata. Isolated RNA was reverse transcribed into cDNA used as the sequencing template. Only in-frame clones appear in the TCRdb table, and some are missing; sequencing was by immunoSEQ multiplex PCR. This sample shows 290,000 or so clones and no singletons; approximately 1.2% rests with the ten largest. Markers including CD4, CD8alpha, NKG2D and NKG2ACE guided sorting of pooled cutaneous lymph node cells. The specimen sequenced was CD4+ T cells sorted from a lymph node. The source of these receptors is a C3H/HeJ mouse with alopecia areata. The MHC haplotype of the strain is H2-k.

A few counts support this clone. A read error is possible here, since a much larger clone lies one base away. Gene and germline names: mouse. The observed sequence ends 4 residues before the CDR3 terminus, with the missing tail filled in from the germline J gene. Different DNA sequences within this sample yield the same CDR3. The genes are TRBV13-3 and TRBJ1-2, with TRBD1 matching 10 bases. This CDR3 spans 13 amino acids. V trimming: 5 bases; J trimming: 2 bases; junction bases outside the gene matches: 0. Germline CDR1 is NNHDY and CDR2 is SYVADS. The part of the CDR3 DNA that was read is TGTGCCAGCAGGGACAGGGGGAACTCC. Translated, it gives CASRDRGNS. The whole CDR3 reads CASRDRGNSDYTF.

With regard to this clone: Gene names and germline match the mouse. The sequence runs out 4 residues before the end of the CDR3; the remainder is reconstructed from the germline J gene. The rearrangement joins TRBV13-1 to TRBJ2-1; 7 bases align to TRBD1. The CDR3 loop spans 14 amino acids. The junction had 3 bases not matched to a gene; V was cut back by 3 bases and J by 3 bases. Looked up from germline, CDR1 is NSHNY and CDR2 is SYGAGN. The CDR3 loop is CASSGGQFYAEQFF. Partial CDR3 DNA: TGTGCCAGCAGTGGGGGACAGTTCTATGCT.

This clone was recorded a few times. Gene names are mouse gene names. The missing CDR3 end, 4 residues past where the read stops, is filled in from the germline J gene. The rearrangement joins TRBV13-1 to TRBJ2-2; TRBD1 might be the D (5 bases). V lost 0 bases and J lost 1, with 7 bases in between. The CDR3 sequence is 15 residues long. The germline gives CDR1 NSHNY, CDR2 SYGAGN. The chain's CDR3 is CASSDDRKNTGQLYF. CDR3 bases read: TGTGCCAGCAGTGATGACAGGAAAAACACCGGG.

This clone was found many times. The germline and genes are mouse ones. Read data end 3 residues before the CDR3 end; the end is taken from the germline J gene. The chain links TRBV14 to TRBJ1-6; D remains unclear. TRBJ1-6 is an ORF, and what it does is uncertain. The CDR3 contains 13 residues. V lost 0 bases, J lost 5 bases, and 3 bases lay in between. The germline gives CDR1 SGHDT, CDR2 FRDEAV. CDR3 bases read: TGTGCCAGCAGTTTCTCAGATAATTCGCCC. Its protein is CASSFSDNSP. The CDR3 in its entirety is CASSFSDNSPLYF.

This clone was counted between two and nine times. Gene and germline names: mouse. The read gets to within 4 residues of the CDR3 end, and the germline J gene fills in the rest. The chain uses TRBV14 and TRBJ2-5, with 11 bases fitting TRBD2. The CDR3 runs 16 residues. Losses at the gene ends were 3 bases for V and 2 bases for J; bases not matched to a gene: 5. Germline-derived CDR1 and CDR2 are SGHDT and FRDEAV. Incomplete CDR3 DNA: TGTGCCAGCAGTTGGGGGACTGGGGGCGGCCAAGAC. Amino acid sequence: CASSWGTGGGQD. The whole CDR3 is CASSWGTGGGQDTQYF.

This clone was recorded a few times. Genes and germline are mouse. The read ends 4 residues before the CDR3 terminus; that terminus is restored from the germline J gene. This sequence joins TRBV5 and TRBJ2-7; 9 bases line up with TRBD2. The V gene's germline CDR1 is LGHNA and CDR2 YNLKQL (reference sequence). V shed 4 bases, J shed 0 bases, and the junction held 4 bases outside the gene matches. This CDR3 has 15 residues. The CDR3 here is CASSPLGGSSYEQYF. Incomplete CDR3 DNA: TGTGCCAGCAGCCCCCTGGGGGGGAGCTCCTAT.

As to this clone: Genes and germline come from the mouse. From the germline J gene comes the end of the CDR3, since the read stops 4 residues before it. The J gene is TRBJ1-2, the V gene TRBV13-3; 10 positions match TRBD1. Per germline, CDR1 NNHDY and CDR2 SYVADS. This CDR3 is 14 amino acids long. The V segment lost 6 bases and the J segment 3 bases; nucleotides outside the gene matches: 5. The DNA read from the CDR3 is TGTGCCAGCAAAAGGACAGGGGGTCACTCC. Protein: CASKRTGGHS. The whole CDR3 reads CASKRTGGHSDYTF.

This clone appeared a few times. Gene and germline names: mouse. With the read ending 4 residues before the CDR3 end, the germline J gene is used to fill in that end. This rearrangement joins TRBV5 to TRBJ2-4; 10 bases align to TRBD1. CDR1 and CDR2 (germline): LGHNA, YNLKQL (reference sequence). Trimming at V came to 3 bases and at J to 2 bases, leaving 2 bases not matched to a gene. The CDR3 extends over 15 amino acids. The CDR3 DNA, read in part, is TGTGCCAGCAGCCAGACAGGGGGCGTTCAAAAC. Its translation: CASSQTGGVQN. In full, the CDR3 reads CASSQTGGVQNTLYF.

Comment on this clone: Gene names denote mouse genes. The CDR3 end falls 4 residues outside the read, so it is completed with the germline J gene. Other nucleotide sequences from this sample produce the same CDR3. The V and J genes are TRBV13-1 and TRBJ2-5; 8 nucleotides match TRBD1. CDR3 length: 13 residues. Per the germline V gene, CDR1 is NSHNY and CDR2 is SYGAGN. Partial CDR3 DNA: TGTGCCAGCAGTGAACAGGGGGAAGAC. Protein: CASSEQGED. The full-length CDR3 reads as CASSEQGEDTQYF.